This T cell receptor beta chain was captured in a study of human thymus T cells. Study conclusions and caveats: Apparent skewing of V and J gene usage characterized both thymic and blood repertoires.

On this clone: No antigen is known for it.

Generated by immunoSEQ multiplex PCR, the TCRdb table keeps only in-frame clones and is missing some. The data contain some 80,000 clones, 96% of them singletons. Thymus pieces cut out during corrective heart surgery were the tissue that was used. Germline values: CDR1 MNHNS, CDR2 SASEGT. The CDR3 covers 22 residues. With 1 base clipped from V and 7 bases from J, the junction kept 22 bases outside the gene matches. Material for sequencing was thymus tissue. This TCR derives from a boy younger than two with a congenital heart defect but otherwise immunologically healthy. The V gene is TRBV6-1, the J gene TRBJ2-3; 14 nucleotides agree with TRBD2. The CDR3, as DNA: TGTGCCAGCAGTGAAGTCGGACTAGCGGGAGGCCCCCACATTATCGAGACGAATACGCAGTATTTT. Amino acids: CASSEVGLAGGPHIIETNTQYF.